This TCR beta chain was sequenced in a study of T cell changes during pregnancy in multiple sclerosis. Data came from immunoSEQ multiplex PCR; TCRdb stores just in-frame clones and leaves some out. Of roughly 80,000 clones in the sample, 93% were seen once. Germline loops: CDR1 SGHTA, CDR2 FQGTGA. CDR3 size: 14 residues. The V end lost 2 bases, the J end lost 1 base, and 5 bases lay between the germline ends. The clonotype originates from a female donor with multiple sclerosis, enrolled in a pregnancy study. J is TRBJ2-2 and V is TRBV7-3; D uncertain. Sequenced here: peripheral blood, sampled in the second trimester of pregnancy. CDR3 loop: CASSLYGNTGELFF. CDR3 in DNA: TGTGCCAGCAGCTTATACGGGAACACCGGGGAGCTGTTTTTT.